The 30 T cell receptor beta chains presented below share a single source sample, sequenced in a study of T cell responses to AZD1222 COVID-19 vaccine. Some clones are missing from TCRdb's copy, which holds only in-frame ones; the method was immunoSEQ multiplex PCR. The table has roughly 100,000 clones, 88% seen once. The sample here was peripheral blood, taken on day 0 of AZD1222 vaccination. These receptor sequences come from an adult in good health.

The chain carries TRBV4-2 and TRBJ1-5; no clear D gene. This CDR3 contains 15 residues. V was trimmed by 0 bases and J by 3 bases, leaving 9 bases between them. Germline CDR1 LGHNA, CDR2 YNFKEQ. In DNA, the CDR3 is TGTGCCAGCAGCCAAGAATCGCCTTTCAATCAGCCCCAGCATTTT. This codes for CASSQESPFNQPQHF.

The chain uses TRBV6-2 or TRBV6-3 and TRBJ2-5; D uncertain. Per the germline V gene, CDR1 is MNHEY and CDR2 is SVGEGT. V was cut by 4 bases and J by 1 base, with 13 bases left in between. The CDR3 has 15 amino acids. The CDR3 spells CASSSTIASQETQYF. CDR3 nucleotides: TGTGCCAGCAGTTCCACTATAGCTAGCCAAGAGACCCAGTACTTC.

The chain links TRBV3-1 (or the pseudogene TRBV3-2) to TRBJ1-3; tentatively, D is TRBD1 (5 bases). Between the trimmed V and J ends, which lost 4 bases and 2 bases, there was a span of 6 bases. This CDR3 has 13 residues. CDR1 LGHDT and CDR2 YNNKEL come from the germline V gene (reference sequence). The CDR3 DNA is TGTGCCAGCAGCCGACAGACTGGAAACACCATATATTTT. Translated, it gives CASSRQTGNTIYF.

The chain links TRBV5-3 to TRBJ1-6, with 7 bases matching TRBD1. TRBV5-3 is given ORF status, its function remaining uncertain. V lost 4 bases to trimming and J lost 8 bases; unmatched junction nucleotides: 6. This CDR3 has 14 amino acids. The CDR3: CARSLTGLYSPLHF. The CDR3 bases are TGTGCCAGAAGCCTGACAGGGTTATATTCACCCCTCCACTTT.

This clone was picked up one time. The rearrangement joins TRBV23-1 to TRBJ1-2; 12 nucleotides match TRBD1. TRBV23-1 carries the ORF label, with uncertain function. Losses at the gene ends were 0 bases for V and 4 bases for J; bases not matched to a gene: 6. CDR3 length: 17 residues. Here the CDR3 DNA reads TGCGCCAGCAGTCAATCGGGGACAGGGGGCGCCGGCTATGGCTACACCTTC. Translated, it gives CASSQSGTGGAGYGYTF.

V gene TRBV3-1 (or the pseudogene TRBV3-2) combines with J gene TRBJ2-5; a weak D match, TRBD2 (5 bases). CDR1 LGHDT and CDR2 YNNKEL come from the germline V gene (reference sequence). Trimming took off 2 bases at V and 5 bases at J, with 12 bases between the two ends. The CDR3 has 14 amino acids. The CDR3 bases are TGTGCCAGCAGCCAAACAGCGGAGACGGAGACCCAGTACTTC. Translated, it gives CASSQTAETETQYF.

This clone has just a few counts. The V call is TRBV12-5, the J call TRBJ2-1; unclear D gene. Trimming shortened V by 4 bases and J by 9 bases, and 10 bases separated the two germline ends. CDR1 is LGHNT and CDR2 is FRNRAP in the germline V gene. This CDR3 contains 12 residues. CDR3 DNA sequence: TGTGCTAGTGGTTACGGTATAGGTGAGCAGTTCTTC. Residues: CASGYGIGEQFF.

The genes are TRBV30 and TRBJ1-3, with D possibly being TRBD1 (5 bases). The CDR3 sequence is 13 residues long. Germline values: CDR1 GTSNPN, CDR2 SVGIG (reference sequence). Trimming removed 5 bases at V and 0 bases at J, with 8 bases between. CDR3 coding DNA: TGTGCCTGGGACAGAAGCTCTGGAAACACCATATATTTT. Protein: CAWDRSSGNTIYF.

V is TRBV13 and J is TRBJ1-2; D gene ambiguous. Germline CDR1 PRHDT, CDR2 FYEKMQ (reference sequence). The ends were cut back, 4 bases at V and 7 bases at J, with 10 bases in the middle. This CDR3 spans 12 amino acids. The CDR3 DNA reads TGTGCCAGCAGCTGGAGTCAGGCTGGCTACACCTTC. It encodes CASSWSQAGYTF.

The chain uses TRBV28 and TRBJ2-7; D may match TRBD1 or TRBD2 (6 bases each). With 6 bases removed from V and 9 bases from J, the gap between germline ends came to 15 bases. Germline V gives CDR1 MDHEN, CDR2 SYDVKM. The CDR3 runs 12 residues. Written as DNA, the CDR3 is TGTGCCAGCAGCCCGCCACAGGGAGGGCAGTACTTC. It specifies CASSPPQGGQYF. Full variable domain (rest looked up from reference TRBV28 and TRBJ2-7): DVKVTQSSRYLVKRTGEKVFLECVQDMDHENMFWYRQDPGLGLRLIYFSYDVKMKEKGDIPEGYSVSREKKERFSLILESASTNQTSMYLCASSPPQGGQYFGPGTRLTVT.

The rearrangement joins TRBV6-2 or TRBV6-3 to TRBJ2-7; D is undetermined. The ends were cut back, 6 bases at V and 12 bases at J, with 18 bases in the middle. This CDR3 has 12 amino acids. Per the germline V gene, CDR1 is MNHEY and CDR2 is SVGEGT. CDR3 residues: CASSPPGPSSYF. The CDR3 DNA reads TGTGCCAGCAGCCCACCAGGACCCAGCTCGTACTTC.

This clone was observed once. Other DNA sequences in the same sample also yield this CDR3. The V gene is TRBV12-3 or TRBV12-4, the J gene TRBJ2-5; D unresolved. V lost 3 bases and J lost 5, with 4 bases in between. The CDR3 runs 11 residues. The CDR3: CASSFGETQYF. In DNA, the CDR3 is TGTGCCAGCAGTTTTGGGGAGACCCAGTACTTC.

The chain is built from TRBV28 and TRBJ1-5, with D unresolved. Between the trimmed V and J ends, which lost 4 bases and 5 bases, there was a span of 6 bases. In germline, CDR1 is MDHEN, CDR2 SYDVKM. The CDR3 runs 12 residues. The CDR3 coding sequence is TGTGCCAGCAGTTCCCGAGATCAGCCCCAGCATTTT. Translated, it gives CASSSRDQPQHF.

The chain employs TRBV2 and TRBJ1-2, with 12 nucleotides matching TRBD1. Germline CDR1 reads SNHLY; CDR2 reads FYNNEI. Unmatched junction bases numbered 7, after V lost 5 bases and J lost 12 bases. The CDR3 length is 13 residues. The chain's CDR3 is CASSSGTGGEDTF. In DNA form, the CDR3 reads TGTGCCAGCAGTTCCGGGACAGGGGGCGAGGACACCTTC.

The V and J genes are TRBV28 and TRBJ1-5; D perhaps matches TRBD1 (5 bases). Germline-derived CDR1 and CDR2 are MDHEN and SYDVKM. The CDR3 has 12 amino acids. Trimming took 3 bases from V and 8 from J, leaving 8 bases between them. This CDR3 reads CASSLGVEPQHF. In nucleotides, the CDR3 is TGTGCCAGCAGTTTGGGGGTAGAGCCCCAGCATTTT.

The gene calls are TRBV3-1 (or the pseudogene TRBV3-2) and TRBJ2-3, with 8 nucleotides matching TRBD2. Trimming cost V 0 bases and J 2 bases; bases outside gene matches: 7. The CDR3 has 17 amino acids. The germline CDR1 and CDR2 sequences are LGHDT and YNNKEL (reference sequence). CDR3 nucleotide sequence: TGTGCCAGCAGCCAAGAAATGGCGGGAGGCCTCACAGATACGCAGTATTTT. Its translation is CASSQEMAGGLTDTQYF.

V and J are TRBV18 and TRBJ2-1; a possible D gene is TRBD1 (6 bases). This CDR3 is 15 amino acids long. The V gene lost 6 bases and the J gene lost 4 bases, with 16 bases spanning the gap. Per germline, CDR1 KGHSH and CDR2 LQKENI. The CDR3 DNA reads as TGTGCCAGCTCTCAAGGGAGCAGGGGATACAATGAGCAGTTCTTC. Encoded protein: CASSQGSRGYNEQFF.

This chain links TRBV24-1 with TRBJ1-2; tentatively, D is TRBD1 (5 bases). Germline V gene sequence: CDR1 KGHDR, CDR2 SFDVKD. The V and J ends lost 11 bases and 4 bases respectively, with 16 bases between them. This CDR3 has 13 residues. CDR3 coding DNA: TGTGCCATCGGAGTGGGCAGGGCCTATGGCTACACCTTC. Residues: CAIGVGRAYGYTF.

The chain couples TRBV19 to TRBJ1-5, with D unresolved. This CDR3 is 12 amino acids long. CDR1 is LNHDA, CDR2 SQIVND, per germline (reference sequence). V was cut by 5 bases and J by 7 bases, with 9 bases left in between. CDR3 DNA: TGTGCCAGTAGTGAAGTTACCCAGCCCCAGCATTTT. It codes for CASSEVTQPQHF.

This clone was detected only once. This chain uses TRBV6-1 with TRBJ2-3; maybe TRBD2 (5 bases). The CDR3 spans 13 residues. V was cut by 5 bases and J by 6 bases, with 12 bases left in between. Germline V gives CDR1 MNHNS, CDR2 SASEGT. In DNA, the CDR3 is TGTGCCAGCAGTTATCGGTTAGCGGATACGCAGTATTTT. Its protein product is CASSYRLADTQYF.

The V and J genes are TRBV27 and TRBJ2-1; the match to TRBD1 covers 8 bases. The V gene's germline CDR1 is MNHEY and CDR2 SMNVEV (reference sequence). The ends lost 5 bases at V and 0 bases at J; junction bases unmatched: 3. CDR3 length: 15 residues. CDR3 amino acids: CASSLDRASYNEQFF. CDR3 coding DNA: TGTGCCAGCAGTCTGGACAGGGCCTCCTACAATGAGCAGTTCTTC.

V gene TRBV20-1 combines with J gene TRBJ2-4; D unresolved. Germline V lookup: CDR1 DFQATT, CDR2 SNEGSKA (reference sequence). Deletions cut 3 bases from V and 0 bases from J, with 6 bases between. CDR3 size: 13 residues. The CDR3 nucleotides read TGCAGTGCTAGTAGCTCAGCCAAAAACATTCAGTACTTC. Its translation: CSASSSAKNIQYF.

This rearrangement joins TRBV5-8 to TRBJ1-5; the D gene is possibly TRBD1 (5 bases). This CDR3 is built from 16 residues. Germline CDR1 and CDR2: SGHTS and YDEGEE. Trimming shortened V by 4 bases and J by 3 bases, and 17 bases separated the two germline ends. This chain's CDR3 is CASSPTGRAHNQPQHF. Here the CDR3 DNA reads TGTGCCAGCAGCCCCACGGGACGGGCCCACAATCAGCCCCAGCATTTT.

Details on this clone: One junction end disagrees with the germline gene, perhaps due to a read error. This chain links TRBV28 with TRBJ2-1; 11 nucleotides line up with TRBD2. Germline V gene lookup returns CDR1 MDHEN and CDR2 SYDVKM. This CDR3 is built from 13 residues. The CDR3, as DNA: TGTGCCAGCAGTTTCGGACTAGCGGGTTACGGAGTCTTC. Residues: CASSFGLAGYGVF. Supplemented by reference TRBV28 and TRBJ2-1, the full variable domain reads DVKVTQSSRYLVKRTGEKVFLECVQDMDHENMFWYRQDPGLGLRLIYFSYDVKMKEKGDIPEGYSVSREKKERFSLILESASTNQTSMYLCASSFGLAGYGVFGPGTRLTVL.

V and J are TRBV19 and TRBJ2-3, with D tentatively TRBD2 (5 bases). Germline CDR1 and CDR2: LNHDA and SQIVND (reference sequence). The CDR3 totals 20 residues. With 7 bases removed from V and 0 bases from J, the gap between germline ends came to 29 bases. CDR3 in amino acids: CASIYPRVATTPKSTDTQYF. The CDR3 DNA reads TGTGCCAGTATATACCCCCGAGTAGCGACCACCCCCAAAAGCACAGATACGCAGTATTTT.

The chain carries TRBV5-5 and TRBJ2-7; D may correspond to TRBD1 or TRBD2 (6 bases each). This CDR3 is built from 17 residues. Trimming took off 1 base at V and 2 bases at J, with 19 bases between the two ends. The germline V gene encodes CDR1 SGHKS and CDR2 YYEKEE (reference sequence). The CDR3 region has the DNA TGTGCCAGCAGCTTGAGTAAGGGTGGGGGGCTCCCCTACGAGCAGTACTTC. Its protein product is CASSLSKGGGLPYEQYF.

This clone has only one observation. The chain combines TRBV2 with TRBJ1-1; D ambiguous. Germline CDR1 SNHLY, CDR2 FYNNEI. The length of the CDR3 is 11 residues. Trimming removed 8 bases at V and 4 bases at J, with 8 bases between. CDR3 coding DNA: TGTGCCAGCTATACGGGCACTGAAGCTTTCTTT. It codes for CASYTGTEAFF.

The CDR3 loop reads CASSNYNEQFF. Here the CDR3 DNA reads TGTGCCAGCAGCAATTACAATGAGCAGTTCTTC. This chain joins TRBV7-2 and TRBJ2-1; D remains unclear. Trimming pared 5 bases from V and 4 bases from J, leaving 3 bases between. This CDR3 comprises 11 residues. Germline-derived CDR1 and CDR2 are SGHTA and FQGNSA.

CDR3 region: CSASGTEAQYF. The DNA for the CDR3 is TGCAGTGCTAGTGGGACAGAGGCGCAGTATTTT. The chain is built from TRBV20-1 and TRBJ2-3; 7 bases agree with TRBD1. CDR3 length: 11 residues. Unmatched junction bases numbered 4, after V lost 3 bases and J lost 10 bases. CDR1 is DFQATT, CDR2 SNEGSKA, per germline (reference sequence).

This chain uses TRBV7-8 with TRBJ2-3, with 11 bases aligning to TRBD2. Germline-derived CDR1 and CDR2 are SGHVS and FQNEAQ. This CDR3 region has 15 residues. J gave up 6 bases and V 0 bases, and 2 bases lay outside the gene matches. CDR3 residues: CASSLASGRGDTQYF. The CDR3 DNA sequence: TGTGCCAGCAGCTTAGCTAGCGGGAGGGGCGATACGCAGTATTTT.